Sequencing of this T cell receptor beta chain was carried out in a study of shared clonotypes between healthy human individuals. Measured with immunoSEQ multiplex PCR; TCRdb has only the in-frame clones, and not every one. The sample includes around 2,000,000 clones, approximately 94% of them seen just once. The V gene's germline CDR1 is SQVTM and CDR2 ANQGSEA. The CDR3 spans 12 residues. V was clipped by 6 bases and J by 2 bases, with 11 bases between them. A word on this clone: Its specificity is unknown.

Naive CD8 cells were CD45RO-negative, positively selected for CCR7, excluding terminally differentiated effector memory CD45RA+ cells. General study findings and limits: Naive subsets typically showed greater estimated richness than memory subsets.

The rearrangement joins TRBV29-1 to TRBJ2-7; maybe TRBD2 (6 bases). The source of this sequence is a man aged 18 to 30 in good health. The specimen sequenced was naive CD8+ T cells sorted from blood. As DNA, the CDR3 is TGCAGCGTAAAACCGGGGGCCTACGAGCAGTACTTC. Encoded protein: CSVKPGAYEQYF.